The T cell receptor beta chain described here comes from a study of control samples from healthy donors and cancer patients. Trimming took off 0 bases at V and 4 bases at J, with 13 bases between the two ends. Germline CDR1 is LGHNA and CDR2 is YNFKEQ. The CDR3 extends over 16 amino acids. Sequencing was performed with immunoSEQ multiplex PCR; in TCRdb, only in-frame clones are kept and a portion is missing. The profile shows around 130,000 clones, about 87% of them singletons. The sample holds a few counts of this clone. The sequence was collected from a man in his thirties or forties in good health. Material for sequencing was blood. The V call is TRBV4-2, the J call TRBJ1-3, with D unclear. CDR3 sequence: CASSQEPVLQGNTIYF. In DNA, the CDR3 is TGTGCCAGCAGCCAAGAGCCCGTTTTACAAGGAAACACCATATATTTT.